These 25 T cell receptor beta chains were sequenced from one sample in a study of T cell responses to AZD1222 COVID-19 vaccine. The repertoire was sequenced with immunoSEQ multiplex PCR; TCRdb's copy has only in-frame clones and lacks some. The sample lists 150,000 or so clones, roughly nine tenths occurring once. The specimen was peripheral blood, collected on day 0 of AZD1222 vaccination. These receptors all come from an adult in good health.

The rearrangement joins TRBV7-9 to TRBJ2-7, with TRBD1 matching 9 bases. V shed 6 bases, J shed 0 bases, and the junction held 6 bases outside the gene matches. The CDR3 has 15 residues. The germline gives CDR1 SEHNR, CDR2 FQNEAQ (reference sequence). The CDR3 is CASRARTGDSYEQYF. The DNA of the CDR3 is TGTGCCAGCAGAGCCAGGACAGGGGACTCCTACGAGCAGTACTTC.

CDR3 sequence: CAISERTGGMNTEAFF. The CDR3 nucleotides read TGTGCCATCAGTGAGAGAACAGGGGGGATGAACACTGAAGCTTTCTTT. This chain connects TRBV10-3 to TRBJ1-1; 8 nucleotides match TRBD1. Germline lookup yields CDR1 ENHRY and CDR2 SYGVKD. The length of the CDR3 is 16 residues. The V gene end was trimmed by 2 bases and the J gene end by 0 bases; junction bases not matched to a gene: 5.

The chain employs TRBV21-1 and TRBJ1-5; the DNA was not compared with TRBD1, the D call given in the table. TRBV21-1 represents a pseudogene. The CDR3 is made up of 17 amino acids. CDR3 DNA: TGTGCCAGCAGCGCAAGAACGGGACAAGCCATGAATCAGCCCCAGCATTTT. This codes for CASSARTGQAMNQPQHF.

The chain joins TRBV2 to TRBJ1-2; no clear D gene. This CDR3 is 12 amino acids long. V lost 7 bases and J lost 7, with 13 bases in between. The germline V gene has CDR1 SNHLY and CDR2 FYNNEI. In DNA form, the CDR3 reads TGTGCCAGCAATTGGGCAGGAGCTGGCTACACCTTC. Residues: CASNWAGAGYTF.

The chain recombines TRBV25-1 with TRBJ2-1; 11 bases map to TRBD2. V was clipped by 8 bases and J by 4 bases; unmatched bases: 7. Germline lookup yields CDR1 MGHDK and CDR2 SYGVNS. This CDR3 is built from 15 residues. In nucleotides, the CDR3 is TGTGCCAGCGGGGCCGGGACTAGCGGATACAATGAGCAGTTCTTC. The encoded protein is CASGAGTSGYNEQFF.

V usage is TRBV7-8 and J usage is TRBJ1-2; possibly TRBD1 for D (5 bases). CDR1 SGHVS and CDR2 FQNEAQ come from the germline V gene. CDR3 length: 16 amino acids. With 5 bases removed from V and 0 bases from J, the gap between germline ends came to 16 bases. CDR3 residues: CASSPRQLRANYGYTF. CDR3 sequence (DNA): TGTGCCAGCAGCCCCCGACAGTTGCGAGCTAACTATGGCTACACCTTC.

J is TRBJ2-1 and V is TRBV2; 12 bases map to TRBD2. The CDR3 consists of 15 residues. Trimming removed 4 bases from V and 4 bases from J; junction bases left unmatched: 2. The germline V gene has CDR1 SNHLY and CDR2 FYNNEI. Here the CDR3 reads CASSGGLAGYNEQFF. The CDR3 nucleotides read TGTGCCAGCAGTGGTGGACTAGCGGGGTACAATGAGCAGTTCTTC.

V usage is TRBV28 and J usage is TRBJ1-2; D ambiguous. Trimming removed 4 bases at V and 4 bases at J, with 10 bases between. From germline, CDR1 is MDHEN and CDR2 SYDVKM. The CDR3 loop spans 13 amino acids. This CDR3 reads CASSWVGFYGYTF. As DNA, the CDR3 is TGTGCCAGCAGTTGGGTAGGCTTCTATGGCTACACCTTC.

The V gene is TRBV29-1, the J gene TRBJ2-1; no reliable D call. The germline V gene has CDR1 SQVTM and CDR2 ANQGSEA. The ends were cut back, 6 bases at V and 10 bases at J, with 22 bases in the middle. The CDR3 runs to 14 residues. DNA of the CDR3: TGCAGCGTAGTTCGCAAAGGGTCCATATGGGAGCAGTTCTTC. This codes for CSVVRKGSIWEQFF.

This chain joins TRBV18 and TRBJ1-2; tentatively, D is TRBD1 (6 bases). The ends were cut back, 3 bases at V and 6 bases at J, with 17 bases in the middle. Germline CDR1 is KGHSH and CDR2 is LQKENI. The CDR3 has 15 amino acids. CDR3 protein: CASSPIVTGNDGYTF. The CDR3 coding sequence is TGTGCCAGCTCACCCATCGTCACAGGGAATGATGGCTACACCTTC.

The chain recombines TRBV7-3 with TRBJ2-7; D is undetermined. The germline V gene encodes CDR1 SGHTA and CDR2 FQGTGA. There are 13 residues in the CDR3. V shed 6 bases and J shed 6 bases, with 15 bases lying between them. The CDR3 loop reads CASSNAVLVEQYF. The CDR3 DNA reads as TGTGCCAGCAGTAACGCCGTTTTAGTCGAGCAGTACTTC.

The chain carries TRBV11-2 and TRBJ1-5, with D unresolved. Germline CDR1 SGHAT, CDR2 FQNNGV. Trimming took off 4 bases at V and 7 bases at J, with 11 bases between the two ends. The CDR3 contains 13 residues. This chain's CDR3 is CASSWELGQPQHF. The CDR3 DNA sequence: TGTGCCAGCAGCTGGGAGCTGGGACAGCCCCAGCATTTT.

CDR3 protein: CATRGRRGTYNEQFF. The CDR3 nucleotides read TGTGCCACGAGGGGGAGACGGGGGACCTACAATGAGCAGTTCTTC. The chain links TRBV6-6 to TRBJ2-1; D possibly matches TRBD1 or TRBD2 (6 bases each). Germline V CDR1 and CDR2: MNHNY, SVGAGI (reference sequence). The germline V and J ends were trimmed by 10 bases and 2 bases, with 18 bases remaining between them. The length of the CDR3 is 15 residues.

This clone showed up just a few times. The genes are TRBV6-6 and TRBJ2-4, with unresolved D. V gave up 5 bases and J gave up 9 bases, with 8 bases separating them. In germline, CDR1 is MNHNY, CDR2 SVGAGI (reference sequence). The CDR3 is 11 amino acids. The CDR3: CASSASLIQYF. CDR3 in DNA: TGTGCCAGCAGTGCCTCACTCATTCAGTACTTC.

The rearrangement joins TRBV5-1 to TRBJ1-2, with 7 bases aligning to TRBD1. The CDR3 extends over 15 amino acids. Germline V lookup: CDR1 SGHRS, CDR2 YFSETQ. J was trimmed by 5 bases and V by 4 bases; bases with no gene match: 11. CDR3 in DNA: TGCGCCAGCAGCCCCGACGGGACAGCGAGATATGGCTACACCTTC. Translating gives CASSPDGTARYGYTF.

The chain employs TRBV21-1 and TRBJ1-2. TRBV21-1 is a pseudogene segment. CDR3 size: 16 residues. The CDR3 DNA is TGTGCCAGCAGCAAACATCGGAGGGGAATCGACTATGGCTACACCTTC. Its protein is CASSKHRRGIDYGYTF.

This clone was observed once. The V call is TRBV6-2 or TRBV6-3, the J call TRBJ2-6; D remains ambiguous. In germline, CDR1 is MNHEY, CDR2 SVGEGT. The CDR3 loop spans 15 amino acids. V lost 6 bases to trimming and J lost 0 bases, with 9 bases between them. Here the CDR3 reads CASSPQASGANVLTF. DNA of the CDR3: TGTGCCAGCAGCCCGCAAGCCTCTGGGGCCAACGTCCTGACTTTC.

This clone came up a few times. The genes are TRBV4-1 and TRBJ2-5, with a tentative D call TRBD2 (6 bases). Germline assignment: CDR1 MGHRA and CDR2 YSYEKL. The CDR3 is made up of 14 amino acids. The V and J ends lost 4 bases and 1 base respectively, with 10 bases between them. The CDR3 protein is CASSPSGSQETQYF. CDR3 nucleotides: TGCGCCAGCAGCCCCTCCGGGAGCCAAGAGACCCAGTACTTC.

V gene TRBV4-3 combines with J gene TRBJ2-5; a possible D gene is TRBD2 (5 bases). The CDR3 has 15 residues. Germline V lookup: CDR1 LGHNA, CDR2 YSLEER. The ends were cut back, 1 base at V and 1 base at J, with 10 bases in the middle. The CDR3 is CASSQGAALQETQYF. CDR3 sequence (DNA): TGCGCCAGCAGCCAAGGAGCGGCCCTCCAAGAGACCCAGTACTTC.

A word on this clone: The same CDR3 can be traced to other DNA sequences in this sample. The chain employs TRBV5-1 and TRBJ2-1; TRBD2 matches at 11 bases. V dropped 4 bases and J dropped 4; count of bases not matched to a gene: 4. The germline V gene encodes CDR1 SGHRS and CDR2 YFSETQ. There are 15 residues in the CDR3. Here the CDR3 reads CASSAGTSGYNEQFF. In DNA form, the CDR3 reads TGCGCCAGCAGCGCCGGGACTAGCGGATACAATGAGCAGTTCTTC.

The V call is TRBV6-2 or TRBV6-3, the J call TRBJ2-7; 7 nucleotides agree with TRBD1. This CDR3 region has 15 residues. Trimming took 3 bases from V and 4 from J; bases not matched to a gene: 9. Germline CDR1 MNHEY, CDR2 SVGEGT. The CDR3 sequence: CASSYDRAASYEQYF. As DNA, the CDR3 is TGTGCCAGCAGTTATGACAGGGCGGCTTCTTACGAGCAGTACTTC.

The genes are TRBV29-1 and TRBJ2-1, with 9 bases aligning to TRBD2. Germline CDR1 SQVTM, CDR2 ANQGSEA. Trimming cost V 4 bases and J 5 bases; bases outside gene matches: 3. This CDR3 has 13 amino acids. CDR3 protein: CSVGLAGNNEQFF. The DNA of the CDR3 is TGCAGCGTTGGGCTAGCGGGAAACAATGAGCAGTTCTTC.

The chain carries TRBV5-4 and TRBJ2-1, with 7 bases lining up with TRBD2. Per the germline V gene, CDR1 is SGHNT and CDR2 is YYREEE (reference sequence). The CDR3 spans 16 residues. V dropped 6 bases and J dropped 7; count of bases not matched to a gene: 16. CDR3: CASTHRAGAMGNEQFF. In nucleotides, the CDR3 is TGTGCCAGCACCCACCGGGCGGGAGCTATGGGGAATGAGCAGTTCTTC.

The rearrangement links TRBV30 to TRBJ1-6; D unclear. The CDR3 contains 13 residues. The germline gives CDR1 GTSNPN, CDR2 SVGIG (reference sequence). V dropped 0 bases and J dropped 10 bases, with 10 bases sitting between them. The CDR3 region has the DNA TGTGCCTGGAGTGTCCTCGGGGTATCACCCCTCCACTTT. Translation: CAWSVLGVSPLHF.

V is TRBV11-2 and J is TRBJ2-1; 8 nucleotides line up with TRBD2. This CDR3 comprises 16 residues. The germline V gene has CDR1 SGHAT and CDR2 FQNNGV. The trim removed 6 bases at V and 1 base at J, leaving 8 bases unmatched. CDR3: CASRRLAGASYNEQFF. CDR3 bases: TGTGCCAGCAGACGTCTAGCGGGCGCGTCCTACAATGAGCAGTTCTTC.